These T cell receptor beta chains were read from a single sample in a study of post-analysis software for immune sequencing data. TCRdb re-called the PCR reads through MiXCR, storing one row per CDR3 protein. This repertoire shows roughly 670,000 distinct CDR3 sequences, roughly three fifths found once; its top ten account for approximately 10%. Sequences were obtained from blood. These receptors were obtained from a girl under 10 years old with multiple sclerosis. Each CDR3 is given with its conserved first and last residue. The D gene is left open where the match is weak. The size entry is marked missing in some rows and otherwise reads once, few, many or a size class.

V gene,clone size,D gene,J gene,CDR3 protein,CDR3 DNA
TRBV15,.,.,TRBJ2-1,CATSKRQESDEQFF,TGTGCCACCAGCAAGAGACAAGAATCGGATGAGCAGTTCTTC
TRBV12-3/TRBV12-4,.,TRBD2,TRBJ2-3,CASSPSLRGGANAQYF,TGTGCCAGCAGTCCCTCTTTACGCGGGGGAGCTAATGCGCAGTATTTT
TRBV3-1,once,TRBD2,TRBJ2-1,CASSQARTSRDEQFF,TGTGCCAGCAGCCAAGCCAGGACTAGCAGAGATGAGCAGTTCTTC
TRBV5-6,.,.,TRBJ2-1,CASSGEDAAYNEQFF,TGTGCCAGCAGCGGAGAAGACGCCGCTTACAATGAGCAGTTCTTC
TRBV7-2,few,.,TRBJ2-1,CASSFDWGEQFF,TGTGCCAGCAGCTTCGACTGGGGGGAGCAGTTCTTC
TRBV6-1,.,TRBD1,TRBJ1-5,CASSHGQAASNQPQHF,TGTGCCAGCAGTCATGGACAGGCGGCTAGCAATCAGCCCCAGCATTTT
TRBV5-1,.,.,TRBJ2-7,CASSFGGAAYEQYF,TGCGCCAGCAGCTTCGGCGGAGCAGCCTACGAGCAGTACTTC
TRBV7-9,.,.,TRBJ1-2,CASSLGKTHGYTF,TGTGCCAGCAGCTTAGGGAAAACCCATGGCTACACCTTC
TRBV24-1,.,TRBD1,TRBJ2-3,CATSEATGVADTQYF,TGTGCCACCAGTGAAGCGACAGGGGTCGCGGATACGCAGTATTTT
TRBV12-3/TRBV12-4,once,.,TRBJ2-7,CASKMDGYEQYF,TGTGCCAGCAAAATGGACGGCTACGAGCAGTACTTC
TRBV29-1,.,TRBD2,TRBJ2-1,CSVDELAGARNEQFF,TGCAGCGTCGATGAACTAGCGGGAGCTCGCAATGAGCAGTTCTTC
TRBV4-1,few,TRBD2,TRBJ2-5,CASSQPGTSGGYREETQYF,TGCGCCAGCAGCCAGCCCGGGACTAGCGGGGGTTATCGGGAAGAGACCCAGTACTTC
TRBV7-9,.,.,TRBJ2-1,CASSSLLGDHEQFF,TGTGCCAGCAGCTCCCTCCTAGGGGACCATGAGCAGTTCTTC
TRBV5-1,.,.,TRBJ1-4,CASSFADINEKLFF,TGCGCCAGCAGCTTTGCCGATATCAATGAAAAACTGTTTTTT
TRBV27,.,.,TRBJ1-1,CASSLFRGENTEAFF,TGTGCCAGCAGTCTGTTCAGGGGCGAGAACACTGAAGCTTTCTTT
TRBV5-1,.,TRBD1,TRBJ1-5,CASSSSGQPNQPQHF,TGCGCCAGCAGCTCCTCGGGACAGCCAAATCAGCCCCAGCATTTT
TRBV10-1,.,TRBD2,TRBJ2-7,CASSGPGLAPDEQYF,TGCGCCAGCAGTGGCCCGGGACTAGCTCCCGATGAGCAGTACTTC
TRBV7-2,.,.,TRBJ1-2,CASSPVTGSVGGAGYGYTF,TGTGCCAGCAGCCCCGTCACAGGGAGCGTGGGGGGTGCTGGCTATGGCTACACCTTC
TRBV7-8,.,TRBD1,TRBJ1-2,CASSYGGQVTGYTF,TGTGCCAGCAGCTACGGGGGACAGGTCACCGGCTACACCTTC
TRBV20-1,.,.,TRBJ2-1,CSARSSPRFTDNEQFF,TGCAGTGCTAGATCTTCCCCCCGGTTTACAGACAATGAGCAGTTCTTC
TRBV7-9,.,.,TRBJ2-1,CASSLRPGPQTNEQFF,TGTGCCAGCAGCCTACGGCCGGGACCTCAGACCAATGAGCAGTTCTTC
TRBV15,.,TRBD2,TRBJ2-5,CATSRDRGGEETQYF,TGTGCCACCAGCAGAGATCGCGGGGGAGAAGAGACCCAGTACTTC
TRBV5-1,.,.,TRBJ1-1,CASSLTGLMNTEAFF,TGCGCCAGCAGCTTGACCGGACTTATGAACACTGAAGCTTTCTTT
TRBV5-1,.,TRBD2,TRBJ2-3,CASSLGLAGVRTDTQYF,TGCGCCAGCAGCCTCGGACTAGCGGGGGTACGCACAGATACGCAGTATTTT
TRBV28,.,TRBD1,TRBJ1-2,CASSPGQGRGYTF,TGTGCCAGCAGTCCCGGACAGGGGAGGGGCTACACCTTC
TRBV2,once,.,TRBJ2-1,CASSEDWGGTNEQFF,TGTGCCAGCAGTGAAGACTGGGGCGGGACGAATGAGCAGTTCTTC
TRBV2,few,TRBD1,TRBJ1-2,CATAYRGENYGYTF,TGTGCCACGGCTTACAGGGGAGAGAACTACGGCTACACCTTC
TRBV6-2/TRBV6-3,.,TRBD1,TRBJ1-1,CASSYRPDRVVMNTEAFF,TGTGCCAGCAGTTACCGCCCAGACAGGGTGGTTATGAACACTGAAGCTTTCTTT
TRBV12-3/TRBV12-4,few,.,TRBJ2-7,CASSPDRTAEQYF,TGTGCCAGCAGCCCCGACAGGACGGCAGAGCAGTACTTC
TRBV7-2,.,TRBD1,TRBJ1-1,CASSPRTGIPEAFF,TGTGCCAGCAGCCCCCGGACAGGGATACCTGAAGCTTTCTTT
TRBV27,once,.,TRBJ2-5,CASSPAGLRETQYF,TGTGCCAGCAGCCCAGCCGGCTTGCGAGAGACCCAGTACTTC
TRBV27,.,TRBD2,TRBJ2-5,CASSIRLAGAGYQETQYF,TGTGCCAGCAGTATTCGACTAGCGGGAGCTGGGTACCAAGAGACCCAGTACTTC
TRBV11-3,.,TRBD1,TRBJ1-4,CASSTGQGTTNEKLFF,TGTGCCAGCAGCACCGGACAGGGCACAACTAATGAAAAACTGTTTTTT
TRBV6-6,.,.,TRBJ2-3,CASSYSKVSSTQYF,TGTGCCAGCAGTTACTCGAAGGTGTCTAGCACGCAGTATTTT
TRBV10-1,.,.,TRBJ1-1,CASSDRTLNTEAFF,TGCGCCAGCAGCGACCGGACGTTGAACACTGAAGCTTTCTTT
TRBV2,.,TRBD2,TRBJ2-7,CASIRLASSYEQYF,TGTGCCAGCATCCGACTAGCGAGCTCCTACGAGCAGTACTTC
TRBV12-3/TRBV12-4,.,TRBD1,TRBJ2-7,CASSYPGQKSYEQYF,TGTGCCAGCAGTTACCCGGGACAGAAGTCCTACGAGCAGTACTTC
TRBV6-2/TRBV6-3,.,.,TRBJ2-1,CASRYDSYNEQFF,TGTGCCAGCAGGTACGACTCCTACAATGAGCAGTTCTTC
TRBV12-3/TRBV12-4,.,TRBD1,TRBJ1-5,CASRGGTGGYQPQHF,TGTGCCAGCAGGGGGGGGACAGGGGGCTATCAGCCCCAGCATTTT
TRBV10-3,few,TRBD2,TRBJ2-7,CAIGGLAGGKDEQYF,TGTGCCATCGGGGGACTAGCGGGAGGTAAGGACGAGCAGTACTTC
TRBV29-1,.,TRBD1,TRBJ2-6,CSVEGQGAQGANVLTF,TGCAGCGTCGAGGGACAGGGGGCGCAAGGGGCCAACGTCCTGACTTTC
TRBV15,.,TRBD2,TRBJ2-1,CATRLGAGGDYEQFF,TGTGCCACCCGACTCGGGGCGGGAGGTGACTATGAGCAGTTCTTC
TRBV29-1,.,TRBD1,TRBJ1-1,CSVDSGGTEAFF,TGCAGCGTTGATTCAGGGGGCACTGAAGCTTTCTTT